Detailed here is one T cell receptor (beta chain). The antigen remains undetermined. The table came from immunoSEQ multiplex PCR; TCRdb's copy has only in-frame clones and leaves some out. The table shows about 120,000 clones, with about four fifths occurring only once. Described time point: blood 2 weeks post-SBRT. Treatment described: 15 Gy SBRT to primary tumor, nephrectomy 4 weeks later. Blood was sampled at baseline, 2 weeks and 4 weeks after SBRT. This sample stems from a study of radiation and T cells in renal cell carcinoma. As for the study in general: Nephrectomy followed 15 Gy stereotactic body radiation by 4 weeks. Whole-study findings and limits: In blood, top tumor clones expanded by 2 weeks, shrinking by 4. Baseline intratumoral clonotype presence is unknown without pretreatment biopsies.

With V trimmed by 5 bases and J by 0 bases, 3 bases remained unmatched. CDR1 is LNHDA, CDR2 SQIVND, per germline (reference sequence). The CDR3 is made up of 16 amino acids. This sequence originates from a man aged 50 or older with renal cell carcinoma. The sample was blood, taken from a patient whose treatment included radiotherapy and nephrectomy. This chain links TRBV19 with TRBJ2-2; the match to TRBD1 covers 10 bases. The CDR3 region is CASSFGQGANTGELFF. Here the CDR3 DNA reads TGTGCCAGTAGTTTCGGACAGGGGGCGAACACCGGGGAGCTGTTTTTT.